This T cell receptor beta chain was sequenced for a study of T cells in Graves' hyperthyroidism and ophthalmopathy. The study left out patients who had uncontrolled infection, other autoimmune disease, pregnancy or lactation. Diagnostic decisions used clinical symptoms, serum thyroxine and TRAb, thyroid ultrasound and orbital computed tomography. Amplification of TCR beta CDR3 regions used RNA as the template. First-round RT-PCR of the TCR CDR3 relied on the HTBI primer set. TCRdb re-called the multiplex PCR reads through MiXCR, storing one row per CDR3 protein. The table includes about 660,000 distinct CDR3 sequences, 45% detected once. The CDR3 is made up of 13 amino acids. CDR1 is DFQATT, CDR2 SNEGSKA, per germline (reference sequence). Details on this clonotype: At one boundary the junction diverges from the germline segment, which might be a read error.

Sequencing was done on a sample of peripheral blood or thyroid tissue (not recorded which). This sequence was found in an adult man with Graves' disease, either hyperthyroidism or ophthalmopathy (not recorded which). The chain joins TRBV20-1 to TRBJ2-6; D call uncertain. The CDR3: CSALSPGVNVLTF. The DNA of the CDR3 is TGCAGTGCCCTTAGCCCTGGGGTCAACGTCCTGACTTTC.